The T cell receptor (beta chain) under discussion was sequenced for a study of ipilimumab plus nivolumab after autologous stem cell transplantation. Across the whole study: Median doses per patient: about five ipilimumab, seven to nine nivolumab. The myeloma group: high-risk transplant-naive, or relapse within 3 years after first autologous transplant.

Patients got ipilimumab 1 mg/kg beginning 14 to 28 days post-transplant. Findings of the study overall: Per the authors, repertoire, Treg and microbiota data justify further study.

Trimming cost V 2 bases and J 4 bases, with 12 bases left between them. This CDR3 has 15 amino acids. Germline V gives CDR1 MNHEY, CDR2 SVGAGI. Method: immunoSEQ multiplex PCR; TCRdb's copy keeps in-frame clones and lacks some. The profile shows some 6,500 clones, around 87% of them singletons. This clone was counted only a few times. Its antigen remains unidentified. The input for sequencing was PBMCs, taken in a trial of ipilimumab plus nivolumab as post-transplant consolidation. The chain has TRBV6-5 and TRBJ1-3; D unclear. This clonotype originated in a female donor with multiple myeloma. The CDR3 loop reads CASSYDQMRGNTIYF. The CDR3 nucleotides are TGTGCCAGCAGTTACGATCAAATGAGGGGAAACACCATATATTTT.